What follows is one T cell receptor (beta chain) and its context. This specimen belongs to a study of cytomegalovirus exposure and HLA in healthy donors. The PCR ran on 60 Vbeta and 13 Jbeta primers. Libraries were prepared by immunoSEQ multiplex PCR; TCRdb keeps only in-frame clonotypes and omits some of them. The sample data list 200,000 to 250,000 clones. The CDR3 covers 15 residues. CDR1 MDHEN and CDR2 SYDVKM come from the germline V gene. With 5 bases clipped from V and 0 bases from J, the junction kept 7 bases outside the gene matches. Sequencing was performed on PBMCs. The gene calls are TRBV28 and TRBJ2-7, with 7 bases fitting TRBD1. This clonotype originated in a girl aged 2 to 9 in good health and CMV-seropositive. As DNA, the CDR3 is TGTGCCAGCAGTGGCCCAGGGGGTCTCTCCTACGAGCAGTACTTC. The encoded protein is CASSGPGGLSYEQYF.